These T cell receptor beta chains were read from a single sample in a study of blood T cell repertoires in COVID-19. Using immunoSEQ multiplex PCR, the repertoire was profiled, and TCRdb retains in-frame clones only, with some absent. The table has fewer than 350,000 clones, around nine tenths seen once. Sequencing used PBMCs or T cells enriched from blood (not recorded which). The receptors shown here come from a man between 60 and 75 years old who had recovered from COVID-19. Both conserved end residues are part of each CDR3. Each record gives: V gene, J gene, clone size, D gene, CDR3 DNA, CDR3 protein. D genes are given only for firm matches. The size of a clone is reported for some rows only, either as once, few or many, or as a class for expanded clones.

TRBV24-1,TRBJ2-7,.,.,TGTGCCACTCAGCAGAACAACAGAGAACAGCAGTACTTC,CATQQNNREQQYF
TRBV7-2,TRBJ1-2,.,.,TGTGCCAGCAGCTTAGAGCCCTCCCAGGGAAACTATGGCTACACCTTC,CASSLEPSQGNYGYTF
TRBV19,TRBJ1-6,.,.,TGTGCCAGTAGTATGACGGGACTCTCCTATAATTCACCCCTCCACTTT,CASSMTGLSYNSPLHF
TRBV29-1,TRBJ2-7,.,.,TGCAGCGTTGAAAGGGCCAGCGGGCGATCCTACGAGCAGTACTTC,CSVERASGRSYEQYF
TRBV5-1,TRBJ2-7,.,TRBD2,TGCGCCAGCACCAATCTTGGGCTAGCGGGAGGTGAGCAGTACTTC,CASTNLGLAGGEQYF
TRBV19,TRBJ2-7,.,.,TGTGCCAGTAGTGTAACAGGAACCTCCGAGCAGTACTTC,CASSVTGTSEQYF
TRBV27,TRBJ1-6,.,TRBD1,TGTGCCAGCAGTCCCGACAGGGGGCCTTCCTCCCTCCACTTT,CASSPDRGPSSLHF
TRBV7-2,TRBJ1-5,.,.,TGTGCCAGCAGCCCTCTGGGGCAGTCATATCAGCCCCAGCATTTT,CASSPLGQSYQPQHF
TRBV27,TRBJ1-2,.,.,TGTGCCAGCAGGTCAGGGGCTGGCTATGGCTACACCTTC,CASRSGAGYGYTF
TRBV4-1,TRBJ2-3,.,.,TGCGCCAGCAGCCAAGGGCTAGCAATTAGCACAGATACGCAGTATTTT,CASSQGLAISTDTQYF
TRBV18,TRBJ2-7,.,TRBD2,TGTGCCAGCTCGGATATAGCGGGCCAAAGCTCCTACGAGCAGTACTTC,CASSDIAGQSSYEQYF
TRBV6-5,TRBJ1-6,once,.,TGTGCCAGCAGTACCCCGGGGGGCCCTAATTCACCCCTCCACTTT,CASSTPGGPNSPLHF
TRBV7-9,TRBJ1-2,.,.,TGTGCCAGCAGCTTAGCCCGTTTAAATGGCTACACCTTC,CASSLARLNGYTF
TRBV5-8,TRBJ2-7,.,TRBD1,TGTGCCAGCAGCTTTCGGGGGACAGGGACCGAGCAGTACTTC,CASSFRGTGTEQYF
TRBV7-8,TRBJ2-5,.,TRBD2,TGTGCCAGCAACCCGATCGGTAGCGGGAGGGATCAAGAGACCCAGTACTTC,CASNPIGSGRDQETQYF
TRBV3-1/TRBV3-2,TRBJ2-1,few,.,TGTGCCAGCAGCCGAAGGAAACAGAACTACAATGAGCAGTTCTTC,CASSRRKQNYNEQFF
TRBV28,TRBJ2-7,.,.,TGTGCCATCCAGGGTAGGACACCTGCCGGTGGACACTACGAGCAGTACTTC,CAIQGRTPAGGHYEQYF
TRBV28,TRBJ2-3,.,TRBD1,TGTGCCAGCAGTAGCCCGACAGGGCTAGGGGCAGATACGCAGTATTTT,CASSSPTGLGADTQYF
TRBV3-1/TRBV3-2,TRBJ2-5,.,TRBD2,TGTGCCAGCAGCCCCGGGACTAGCGCTAATCAAGAGACCCAGTACTTC,CASSPGTSANQETQYF
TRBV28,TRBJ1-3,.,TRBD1,TGTGCCAGCAGTTTATTAGGACAGGGATCTGGAAACACCATATATTTT,CASSLLGQGSGNTIYF
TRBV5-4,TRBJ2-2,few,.,TGTGCCAGCAGCATCTCCACAGGGACCGGGGAGCTGTTTTTT,CASSISTGTGELFF